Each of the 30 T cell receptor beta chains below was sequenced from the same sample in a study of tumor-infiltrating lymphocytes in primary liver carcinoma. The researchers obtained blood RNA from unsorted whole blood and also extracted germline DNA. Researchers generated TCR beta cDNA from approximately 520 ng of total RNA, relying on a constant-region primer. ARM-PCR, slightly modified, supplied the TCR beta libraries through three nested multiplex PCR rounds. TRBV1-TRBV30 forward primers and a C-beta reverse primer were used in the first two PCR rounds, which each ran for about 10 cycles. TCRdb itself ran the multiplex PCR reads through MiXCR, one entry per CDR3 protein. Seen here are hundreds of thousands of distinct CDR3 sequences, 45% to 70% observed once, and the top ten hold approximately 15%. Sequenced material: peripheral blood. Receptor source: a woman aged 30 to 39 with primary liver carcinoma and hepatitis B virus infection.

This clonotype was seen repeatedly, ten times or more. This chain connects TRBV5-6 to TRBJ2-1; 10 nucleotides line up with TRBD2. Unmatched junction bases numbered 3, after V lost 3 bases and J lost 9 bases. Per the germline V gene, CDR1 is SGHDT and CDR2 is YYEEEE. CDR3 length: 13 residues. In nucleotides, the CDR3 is TGTGCCAGCAGCTGGGGACTAGCGTCTGAGCAGTTCTTC. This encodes CASSWGLASEQFF.

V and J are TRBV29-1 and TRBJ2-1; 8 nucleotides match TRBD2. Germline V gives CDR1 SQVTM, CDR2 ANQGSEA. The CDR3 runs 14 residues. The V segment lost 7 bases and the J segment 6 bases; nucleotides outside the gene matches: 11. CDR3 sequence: CSAVYQAGVNEQFF. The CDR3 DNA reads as TGCAGCGCCGTCTATCAAGCGGGAGTCAATGAGCAGTTCTTC.

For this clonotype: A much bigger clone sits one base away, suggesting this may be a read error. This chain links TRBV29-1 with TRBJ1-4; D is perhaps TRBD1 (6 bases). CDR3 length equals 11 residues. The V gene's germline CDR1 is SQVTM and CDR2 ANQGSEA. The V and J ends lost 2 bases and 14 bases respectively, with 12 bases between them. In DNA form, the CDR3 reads TGCAGCGTTGAAAGGGACAAGCGGCTGTTTTTT. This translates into CSVERDKRLFF.

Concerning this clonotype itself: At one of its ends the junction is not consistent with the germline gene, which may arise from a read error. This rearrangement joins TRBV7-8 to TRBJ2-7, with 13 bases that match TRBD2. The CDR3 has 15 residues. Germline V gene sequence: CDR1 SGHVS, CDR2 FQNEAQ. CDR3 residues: CDSSSWTSGSNEQYF. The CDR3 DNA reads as TGTGACAGCAGCTCCTGGACTAGCGGGAGCAACGAGCAGTACTTC.

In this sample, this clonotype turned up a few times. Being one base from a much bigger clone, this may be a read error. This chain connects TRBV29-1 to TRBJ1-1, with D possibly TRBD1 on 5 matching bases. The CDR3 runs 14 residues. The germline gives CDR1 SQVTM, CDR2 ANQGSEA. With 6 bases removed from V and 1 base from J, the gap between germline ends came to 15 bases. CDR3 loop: CSVSGTGSNTEAFF. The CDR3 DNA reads TGCAGCGTATCCGGGACCGGGTCGAACACTGAAGCTTTCTTT.

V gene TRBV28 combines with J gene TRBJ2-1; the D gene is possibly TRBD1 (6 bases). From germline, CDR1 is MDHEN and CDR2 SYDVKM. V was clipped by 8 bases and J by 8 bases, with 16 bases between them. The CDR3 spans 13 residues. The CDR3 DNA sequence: TGTGCCAGCCAAATTCAGGGGTGGTATGAGCAGTTCTTC. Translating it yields CASQIQGWYEQFF. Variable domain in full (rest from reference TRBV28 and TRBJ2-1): DVKVTQSSRYLVKRTGEKVFLECVQDMDHENMFWYRQDPGLGLRLIYFSYDVKMKEKGDIPEGYSVSREKKERFSLILESASTNQTSMYLCASQIQGWYEQFFGPGTRLTVL.

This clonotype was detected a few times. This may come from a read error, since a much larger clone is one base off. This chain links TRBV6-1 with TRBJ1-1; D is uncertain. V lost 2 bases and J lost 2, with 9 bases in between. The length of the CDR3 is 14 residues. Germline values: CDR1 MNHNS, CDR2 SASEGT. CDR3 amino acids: CASSETSRNTEAFF. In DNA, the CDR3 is TGTGCCAGCAGTGAAACGTCACGAAACACTGAAGCTTTCTTT.

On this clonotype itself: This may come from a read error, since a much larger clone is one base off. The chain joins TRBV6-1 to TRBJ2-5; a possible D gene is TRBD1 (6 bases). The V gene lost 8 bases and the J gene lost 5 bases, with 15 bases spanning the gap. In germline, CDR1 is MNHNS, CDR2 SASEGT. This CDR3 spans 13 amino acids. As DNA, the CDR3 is TGTGCCAGCGGTTACCAGGGGTGGGAGACCCAGTACTTC. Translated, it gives CASGYQGWETQYF.

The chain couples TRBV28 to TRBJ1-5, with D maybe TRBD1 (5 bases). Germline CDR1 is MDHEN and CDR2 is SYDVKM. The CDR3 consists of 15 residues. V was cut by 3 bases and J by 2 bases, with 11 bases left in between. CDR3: CASSFSRGRNQPQHF. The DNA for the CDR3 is TGTGCCAGCAGTTTTTCCCGGGGCCGCAATCAGCCCCAGCATTTT.

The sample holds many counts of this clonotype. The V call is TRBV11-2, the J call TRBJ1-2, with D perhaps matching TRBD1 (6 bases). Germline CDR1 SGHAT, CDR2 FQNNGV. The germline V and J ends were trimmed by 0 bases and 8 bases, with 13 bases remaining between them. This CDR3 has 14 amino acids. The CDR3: CASSLERATGGYTF. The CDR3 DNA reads TGTGCCAGCAGCTTAGAACGAGCTACAGGGGGCTACACCTTC.

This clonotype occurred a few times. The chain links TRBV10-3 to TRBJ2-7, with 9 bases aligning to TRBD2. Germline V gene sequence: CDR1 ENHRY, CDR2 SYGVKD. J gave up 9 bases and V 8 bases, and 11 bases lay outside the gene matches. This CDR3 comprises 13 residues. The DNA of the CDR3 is TGTGCCATCCTTAGCGGGAGCGCCGGGGTGCAGTACTTC. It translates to CAILSGSAGVQYF.

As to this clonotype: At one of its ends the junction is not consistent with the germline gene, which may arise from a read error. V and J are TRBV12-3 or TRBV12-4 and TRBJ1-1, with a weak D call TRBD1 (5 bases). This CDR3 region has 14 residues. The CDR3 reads CASSETRLGGEAFF. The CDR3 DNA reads TGTGCCAGCAGCGAAACCCGCCTTGGGGGAGAAGCTTTCTTC.

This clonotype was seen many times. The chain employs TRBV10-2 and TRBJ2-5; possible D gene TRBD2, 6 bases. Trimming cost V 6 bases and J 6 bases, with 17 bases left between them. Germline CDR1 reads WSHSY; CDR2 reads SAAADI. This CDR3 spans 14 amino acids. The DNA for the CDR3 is TGCGCCAGCAGCGTAGAACTAGCTGTTAAGACCCAGTACTTC. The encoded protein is CASSVELAVKTQYF.

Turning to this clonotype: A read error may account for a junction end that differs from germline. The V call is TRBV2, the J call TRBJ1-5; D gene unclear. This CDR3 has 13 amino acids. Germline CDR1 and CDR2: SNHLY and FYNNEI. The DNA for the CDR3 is TGTGCCGGCAGCTGGACCACCCCTCAGCCCCAGCATTTT. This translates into CAGSWTTPQPQHF.

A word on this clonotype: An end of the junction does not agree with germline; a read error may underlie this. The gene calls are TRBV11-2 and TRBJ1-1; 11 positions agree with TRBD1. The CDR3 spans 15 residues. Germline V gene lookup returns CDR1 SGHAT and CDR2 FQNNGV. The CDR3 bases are TGTACCAGCAGCACCGGGACAGGGGGAGGCACTGAAGCTTTCTTT. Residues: CTSSTGTGGGTEAFF.

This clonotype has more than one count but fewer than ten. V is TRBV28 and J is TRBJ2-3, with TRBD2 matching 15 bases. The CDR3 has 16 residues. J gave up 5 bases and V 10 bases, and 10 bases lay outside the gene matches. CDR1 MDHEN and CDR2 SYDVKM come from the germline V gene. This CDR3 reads CATRGTSGRFGDTQYF. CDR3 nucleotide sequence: TGTGCCACGAGGGGGACTAGCGGGAGGTTTGGAGATACGCAGTATTTT.

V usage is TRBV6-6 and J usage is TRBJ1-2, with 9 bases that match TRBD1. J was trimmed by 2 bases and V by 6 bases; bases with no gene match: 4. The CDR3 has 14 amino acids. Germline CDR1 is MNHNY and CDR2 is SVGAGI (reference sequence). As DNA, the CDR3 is TGTGCCAGCAGAGTCGGACAGGGGAACTATGGCTACACCTTC. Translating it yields CASRVGQGNYGYTF.

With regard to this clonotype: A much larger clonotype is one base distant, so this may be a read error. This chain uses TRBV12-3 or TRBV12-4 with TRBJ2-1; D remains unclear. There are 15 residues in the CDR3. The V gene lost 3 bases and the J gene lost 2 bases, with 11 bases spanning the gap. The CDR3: CASSLISSPYNEQFF. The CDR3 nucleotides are TGTGCCAGCAGTTTGATTTCTTCCCCCTACAATGAGCAGTTCTTC.

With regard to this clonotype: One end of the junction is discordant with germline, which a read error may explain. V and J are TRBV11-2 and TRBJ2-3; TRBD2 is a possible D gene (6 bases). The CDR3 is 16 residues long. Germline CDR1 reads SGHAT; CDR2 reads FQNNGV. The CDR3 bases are TGTGCCAGCAGTCGCAAGGAGGGCCTAAGCACAGATACGCAATATTTT. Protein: CASSRKEGLSTDTQYF.

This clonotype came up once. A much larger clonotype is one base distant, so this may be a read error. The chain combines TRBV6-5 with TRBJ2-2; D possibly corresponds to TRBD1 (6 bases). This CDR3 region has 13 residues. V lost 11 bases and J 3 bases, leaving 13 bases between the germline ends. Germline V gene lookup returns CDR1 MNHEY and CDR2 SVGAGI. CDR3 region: CAFRDIDTGELFF. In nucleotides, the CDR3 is TGTGCCTTTCGGGACATCGACACCGGGGAGCTGTTTTTT.

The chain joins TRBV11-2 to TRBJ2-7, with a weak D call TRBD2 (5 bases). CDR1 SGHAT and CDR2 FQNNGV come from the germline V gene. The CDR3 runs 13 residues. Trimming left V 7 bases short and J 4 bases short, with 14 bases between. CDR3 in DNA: TGTGCCAGCAACCCTCCGGGGATGTACGAGCAGTACTTC. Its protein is CASNPPGMYEQYF. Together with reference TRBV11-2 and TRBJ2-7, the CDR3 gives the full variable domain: EAGVAQSPRYKIIEKRQSVAFWCNPISGHATLYWYQQILGQGPKLLIQFQNNGVVDDSQLPKDRFSAERLKGVDSTLKIQPAKLEDSAVYLCASNPPGMYEQYFGPGTRLTVT.

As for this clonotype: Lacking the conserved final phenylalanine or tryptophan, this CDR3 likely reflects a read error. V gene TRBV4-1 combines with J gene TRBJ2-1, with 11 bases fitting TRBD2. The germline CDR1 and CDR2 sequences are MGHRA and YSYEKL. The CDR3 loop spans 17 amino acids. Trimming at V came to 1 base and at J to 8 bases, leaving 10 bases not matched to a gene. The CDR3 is CASSQVGLAGPGDEQFI. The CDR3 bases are TGCGCCAGCAGCCAAGTCGGACTAGCGGGCCCGGGCGATGAGCAGTTCATC.

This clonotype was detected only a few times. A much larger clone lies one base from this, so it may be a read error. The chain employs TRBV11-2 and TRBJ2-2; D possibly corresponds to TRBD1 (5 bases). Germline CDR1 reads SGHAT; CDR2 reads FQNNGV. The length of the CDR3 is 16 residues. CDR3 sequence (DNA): TGTACCAGCAGCCCAGGTCGCAGGGCGAACACCGGGGAGCTGTTTTTT. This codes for CTSSPGRRANTGELFF.

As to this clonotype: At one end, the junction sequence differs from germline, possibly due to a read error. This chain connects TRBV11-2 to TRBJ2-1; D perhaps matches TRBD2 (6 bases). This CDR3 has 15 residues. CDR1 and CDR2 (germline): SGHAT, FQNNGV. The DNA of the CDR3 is TGTGCCAGTAGCTTACTCGGAGGGCTAGGCGATGAGCAGTTCTTC. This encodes CASSLLGGLGDEQFF.

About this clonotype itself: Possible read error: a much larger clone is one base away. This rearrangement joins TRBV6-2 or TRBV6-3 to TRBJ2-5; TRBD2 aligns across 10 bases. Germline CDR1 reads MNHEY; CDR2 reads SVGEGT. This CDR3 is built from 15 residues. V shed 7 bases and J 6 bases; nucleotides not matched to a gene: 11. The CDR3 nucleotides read TGTGCCAGCAATACCTTAGCGGGAGGCCGGAAGACCCAGTACTTC. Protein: CASNTLAGGRKTQYF.

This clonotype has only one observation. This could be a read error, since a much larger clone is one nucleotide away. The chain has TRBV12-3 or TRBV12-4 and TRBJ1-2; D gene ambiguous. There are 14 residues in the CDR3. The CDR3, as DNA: TGTGCCAGCAGCAACACAGCGTTAACCTATTGCTACACCTTC. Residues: CASSNTALTYCYTF.

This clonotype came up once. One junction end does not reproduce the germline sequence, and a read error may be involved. The CDR3 DNA reads as TGTGCCAGCAGCGTAGCTGGTCGGCTAGCTAACGCCTACGATCAGTACTTC. Amino acids: CASSVAGRLANAYDQYF. The V gene is TRBV9, the J gene TRBJ2-7, with D possibly being TRBD2 (5 bases). The CDR3 is made up of 17 amino acids. The germline CDR1 and CDR2 sequences are SGDLS and YYNGEE.

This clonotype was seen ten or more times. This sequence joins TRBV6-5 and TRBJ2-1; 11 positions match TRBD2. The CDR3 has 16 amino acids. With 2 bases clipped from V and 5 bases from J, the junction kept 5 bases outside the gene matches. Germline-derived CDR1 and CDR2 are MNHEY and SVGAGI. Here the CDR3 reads CASSYRLAGGHNEQFF. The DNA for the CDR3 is TGTGCCAGCAGTTACAGGCTAGCGGGAGGTCACAATGAGCAGTTCTTC.

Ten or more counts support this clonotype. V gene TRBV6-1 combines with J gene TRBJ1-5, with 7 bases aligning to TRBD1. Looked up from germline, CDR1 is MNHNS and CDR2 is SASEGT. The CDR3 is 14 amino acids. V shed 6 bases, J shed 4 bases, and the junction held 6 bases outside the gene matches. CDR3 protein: CASRQGISNQPQHF. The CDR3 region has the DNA TGTGCCAGCAGACAGGGGATCAGTAATCAGCCCCAGCATTTT.

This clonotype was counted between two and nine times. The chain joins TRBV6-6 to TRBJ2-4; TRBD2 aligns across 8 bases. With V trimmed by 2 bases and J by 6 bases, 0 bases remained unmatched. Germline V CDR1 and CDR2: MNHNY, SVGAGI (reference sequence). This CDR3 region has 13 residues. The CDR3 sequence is CASSYREGNIQYF. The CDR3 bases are TGTGCCAGCAGTTACCGGGAGGGAAACATTCAGTACTTC.